Only a few counts were recorded for the clone carrying this TCR beta chain. Its target is not known. Overlapping HIV-1 Gag 15-mer peptides at about 1 ug per peptide per mL were used. Responding CD4+ T cells were sorted by upregulation of both CD40 ligand and CD69. For at least 4 years, plasma HIV-1 RNA was undetectable (<50 copies/mL). This record comes from a study of persistence of HIV-infected CD4 T cells. Across the whole study: Suppressive ART had lasted a median of roughly eight years. General observations from the study: Antigen-responding cells were enriched for degenerate expanded CDR3beta sequences.

Sequencing used immunoSEQ version 4 in survey mode. Genomic DNA was diluted to around 10 ng/uL, up to roughly 1 ug per sample. TCRdb keeps only in-frame clones here, not all; method: immunoSEQ multiplex PCR. Of nearly 20,000 clones listed, approximately 65% are singletons. CDR1 is SEHNR and CDR2 is FQNEAQ in the germline V gene (reference sequence). Trimming removed 1 base at V and 8 bases at J, with 21 bases between. This CDR3 comprises 18 residues. This TCR came from an adult woman with HIV who was CMV-seropositive. The V and J genes are TRBV7-9 and TRBJ1-6; the D gene is possibly TRBD1 (6 bases). This sample comprised CD4+ T cells sorted from PBMCs after approximately 18-hour stimulation, obtained from a patient who received antiretroviral therapy. Written as DNA, the CDR3 is TGTGCCAGCAGCTTAGGGGGCGGGGGCAGTCTTTGGGATTCACCCCTCCACTTT. It is translated as CASSLGGGGSLWDSPLHF.